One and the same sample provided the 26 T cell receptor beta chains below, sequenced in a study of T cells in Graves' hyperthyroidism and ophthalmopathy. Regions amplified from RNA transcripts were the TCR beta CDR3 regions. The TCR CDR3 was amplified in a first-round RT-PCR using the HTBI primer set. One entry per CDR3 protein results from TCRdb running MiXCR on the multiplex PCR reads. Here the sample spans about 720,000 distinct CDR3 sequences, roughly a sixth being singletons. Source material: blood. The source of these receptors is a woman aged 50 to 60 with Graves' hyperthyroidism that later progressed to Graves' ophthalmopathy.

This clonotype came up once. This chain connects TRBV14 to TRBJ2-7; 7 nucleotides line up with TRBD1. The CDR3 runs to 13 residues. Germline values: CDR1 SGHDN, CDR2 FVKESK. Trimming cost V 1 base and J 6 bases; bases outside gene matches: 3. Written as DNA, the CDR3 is TGTGCCAGCAGCCAAGCGAGGGGGCGCGAGCAGTACTTC. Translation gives CASSQARGREQYF.

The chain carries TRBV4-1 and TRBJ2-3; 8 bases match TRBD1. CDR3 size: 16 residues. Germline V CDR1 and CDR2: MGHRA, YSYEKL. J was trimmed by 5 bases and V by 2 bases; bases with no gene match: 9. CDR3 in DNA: TGCGCCAGCAGCCAACCGAGGGTCAGGGGGCAAGATACGCAGTATTTT. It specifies CASSQPRVRGQDTQYF.

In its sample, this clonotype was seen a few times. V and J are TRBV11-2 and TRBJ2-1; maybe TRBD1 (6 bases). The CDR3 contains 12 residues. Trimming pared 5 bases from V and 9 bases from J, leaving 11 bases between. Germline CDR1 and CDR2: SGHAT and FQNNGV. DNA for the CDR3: TGTGCCAGCAGCCGCCAAGGGGGTGAGCAGTTCTTC. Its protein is CASSRQGGEQFF.

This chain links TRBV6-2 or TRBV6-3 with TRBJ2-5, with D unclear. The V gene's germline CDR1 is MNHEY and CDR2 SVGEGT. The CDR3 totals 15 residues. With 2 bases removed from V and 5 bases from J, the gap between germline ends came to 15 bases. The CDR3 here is CASSYGVVAVETQYF. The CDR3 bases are TGTGCCAGCAGTTACGGGGTTGTGGCTGTGGAGACCCAGTACTTC.

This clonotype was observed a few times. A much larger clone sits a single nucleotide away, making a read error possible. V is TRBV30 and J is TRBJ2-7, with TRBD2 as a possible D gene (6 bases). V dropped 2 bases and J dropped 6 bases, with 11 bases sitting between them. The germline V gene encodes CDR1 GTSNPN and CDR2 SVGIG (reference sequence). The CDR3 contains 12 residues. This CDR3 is CAWSPAGSEQYF. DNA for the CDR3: TGTGCCTGGAGTCCTGCGGGGAGCGAGCAGTACTTC. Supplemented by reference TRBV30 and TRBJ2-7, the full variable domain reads SQTIHQWPATLVQPVGSPLSLECTVEGTSNPNLYWYRQAAGRGLQLLFYSVGIGQISSEVPQNLSASRPQDRQFILSSKKLLLSDSGFYLCAWSPAGSEQYFGPGTRLTVT.

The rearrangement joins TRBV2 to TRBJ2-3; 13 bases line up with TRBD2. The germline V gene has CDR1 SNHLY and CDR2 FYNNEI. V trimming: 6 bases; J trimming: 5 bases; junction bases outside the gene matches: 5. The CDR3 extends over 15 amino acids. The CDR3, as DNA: TGTGCCAGCAGACTAGCGGGGGGGCATGGAGATACGCAGTATTTT. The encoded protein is CASRLAGGHGDTQYF.

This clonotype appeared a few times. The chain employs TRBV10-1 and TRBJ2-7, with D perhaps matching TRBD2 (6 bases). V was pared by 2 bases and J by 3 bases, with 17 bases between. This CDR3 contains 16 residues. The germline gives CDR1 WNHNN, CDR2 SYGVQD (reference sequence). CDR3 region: CASSEGEATEGYEQYF. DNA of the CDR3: TGCGCCAGCAGTGAGGGGGAAGCGACGGAGGGCTACGAGCAGTACTTC.

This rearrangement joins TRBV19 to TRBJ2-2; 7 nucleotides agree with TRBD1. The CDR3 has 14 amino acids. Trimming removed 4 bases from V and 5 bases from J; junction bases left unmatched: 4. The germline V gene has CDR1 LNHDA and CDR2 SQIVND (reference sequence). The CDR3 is CASSRTGVTGELFF. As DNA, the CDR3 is TGTGCCAGTAGTAGAACAGGGGTGACCGGGGAGCTGTTTTTT.

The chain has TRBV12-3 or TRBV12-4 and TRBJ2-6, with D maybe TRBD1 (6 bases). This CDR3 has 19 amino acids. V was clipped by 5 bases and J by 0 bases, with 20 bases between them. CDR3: CASSNRDTGGFSGANVLTF. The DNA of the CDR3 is TGTGCCAGCAGTAACCGGGACACGGGCGGGTTCTCTGGGGCCAACGTCCTGACTTTC.

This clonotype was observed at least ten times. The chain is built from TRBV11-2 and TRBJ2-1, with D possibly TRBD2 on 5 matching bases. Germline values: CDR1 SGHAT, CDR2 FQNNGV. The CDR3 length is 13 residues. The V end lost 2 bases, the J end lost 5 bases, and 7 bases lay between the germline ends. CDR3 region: CASSLWTHNEQFF. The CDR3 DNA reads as TGTGCCAGCAGCTTATGGACTCACAATGAGCAGTTCTTC.

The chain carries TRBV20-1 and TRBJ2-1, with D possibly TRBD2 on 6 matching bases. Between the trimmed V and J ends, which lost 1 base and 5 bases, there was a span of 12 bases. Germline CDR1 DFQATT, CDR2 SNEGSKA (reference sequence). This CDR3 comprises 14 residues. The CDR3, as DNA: TGCAGTGCTAGAGGCCCGGGAGACCACAATGAGCAGTTCTTC. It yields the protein CSARGPGDHNEQFF.

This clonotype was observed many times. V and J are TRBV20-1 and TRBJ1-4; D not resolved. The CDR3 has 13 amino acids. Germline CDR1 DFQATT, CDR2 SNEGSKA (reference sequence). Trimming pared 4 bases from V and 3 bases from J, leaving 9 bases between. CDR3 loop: CSAIGVPNEKLFF. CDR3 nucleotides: TGCAGTGCTATAGGAGTTCCTAATGAAAAACTGTTTTTT.

The CDR3 reads CASSLVSGVNTEAFF. The CDR3 region has the DNA TGTGCCAGCAGCTTAGTTTCGGGGGTAAACACTGAAGCTTTCTTT. The J gene is TRBJ1-1, the V gene TRBV11-2; tentatively, D is TRBD1 (5 bases). With 1 base removed from V and 2 bases from J, the gap between germline ends came to 11 bases. Germline V CDR1 and CDR2: SGHAT, FQNNGV. This CDR3 spans 15 amino acids.

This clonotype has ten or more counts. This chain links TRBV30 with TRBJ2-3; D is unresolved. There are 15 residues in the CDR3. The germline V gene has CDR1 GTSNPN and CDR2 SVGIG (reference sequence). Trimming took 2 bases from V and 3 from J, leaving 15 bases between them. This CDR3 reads CAWSPLRSPTDTQYF. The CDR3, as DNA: TGTGCCTGGAGTCCCCTCAGGTCACCGACAGATACGCAGTATTTT.

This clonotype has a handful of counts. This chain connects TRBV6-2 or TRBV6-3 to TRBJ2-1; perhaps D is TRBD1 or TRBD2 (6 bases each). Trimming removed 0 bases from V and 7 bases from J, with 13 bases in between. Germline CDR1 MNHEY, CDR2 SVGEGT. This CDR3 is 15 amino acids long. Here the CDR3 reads CASSYSPGAQNEQFF. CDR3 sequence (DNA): TGTGCCAGCAGTTACTCGCCGGGGGCGCAGAATGAGCAGTTCTTC.

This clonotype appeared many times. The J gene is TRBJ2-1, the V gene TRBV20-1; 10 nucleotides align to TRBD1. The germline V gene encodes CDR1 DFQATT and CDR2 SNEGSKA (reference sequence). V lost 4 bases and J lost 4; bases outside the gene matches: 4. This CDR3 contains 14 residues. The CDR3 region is CSAIPGQGYNEQFF. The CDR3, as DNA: TGCAGTGCTATACCGGGACAGGGGTACAATGAGCAGTTCTTC.

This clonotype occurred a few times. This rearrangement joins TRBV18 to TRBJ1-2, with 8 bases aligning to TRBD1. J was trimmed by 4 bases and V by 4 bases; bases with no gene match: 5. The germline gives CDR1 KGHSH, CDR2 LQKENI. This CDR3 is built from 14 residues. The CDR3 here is CASSQTDRVYGYTF. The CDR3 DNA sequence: TGTGCCAGCTCACAAACGGACAGGGTCTATGGCTACACCTTC.

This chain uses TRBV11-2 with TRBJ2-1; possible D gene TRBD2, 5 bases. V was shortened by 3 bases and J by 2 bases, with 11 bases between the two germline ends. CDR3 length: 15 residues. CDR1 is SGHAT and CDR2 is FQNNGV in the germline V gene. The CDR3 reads CASSFQVGTYNEQFF. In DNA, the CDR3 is TGTGCCAGCAGCTTTCAGGTCGGGACCTACAATGAGCAGTTCTTC. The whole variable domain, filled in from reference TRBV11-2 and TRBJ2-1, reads EAGVAQSPRYKIIEKRQSVAFWCNPISGHATLYWYQQILGQGPKLLIQFQNNGVVDDSQLPKDRFSAERLKGVDSTLKIQPAKLEDSAVYLCASSFQVGTYNEQFFGPGTRLTVL.

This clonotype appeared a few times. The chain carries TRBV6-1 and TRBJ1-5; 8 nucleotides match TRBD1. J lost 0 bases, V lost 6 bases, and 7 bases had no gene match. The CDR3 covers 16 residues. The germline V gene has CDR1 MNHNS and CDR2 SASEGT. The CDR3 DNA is TGTGCCAGCAGGGATGGGACAGGCCCTAGCAATCAGCCCCAGCATTTT. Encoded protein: CASRDGTGPSNQPQHF.

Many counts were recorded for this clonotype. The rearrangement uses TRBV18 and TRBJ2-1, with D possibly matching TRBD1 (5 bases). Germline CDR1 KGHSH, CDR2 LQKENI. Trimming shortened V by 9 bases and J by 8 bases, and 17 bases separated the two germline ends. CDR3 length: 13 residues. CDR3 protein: CASAIRAGHEQFF. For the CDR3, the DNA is TGTGCCAGTGCCATCAGGGCCGGCCATGAGCAGTTCTTC.

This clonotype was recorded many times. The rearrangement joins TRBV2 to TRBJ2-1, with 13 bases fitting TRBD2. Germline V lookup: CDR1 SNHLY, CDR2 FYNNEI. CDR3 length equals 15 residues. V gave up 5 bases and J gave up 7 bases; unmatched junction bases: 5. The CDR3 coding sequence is TGTGCCAGCAGTCCACTAGCGGGGGGGCAGAATGAGCAGTTCTTC. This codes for CASSPLAGGQNEQFF.

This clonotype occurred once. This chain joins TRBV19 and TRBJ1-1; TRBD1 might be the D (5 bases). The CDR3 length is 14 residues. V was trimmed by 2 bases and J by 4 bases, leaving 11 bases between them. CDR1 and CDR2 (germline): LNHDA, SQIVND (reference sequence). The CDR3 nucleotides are TGTGCCAGTAGTATACAGGGAAAGGGCACTGAAGCTTTCTTT. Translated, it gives CASSIQGKGTEAFF.

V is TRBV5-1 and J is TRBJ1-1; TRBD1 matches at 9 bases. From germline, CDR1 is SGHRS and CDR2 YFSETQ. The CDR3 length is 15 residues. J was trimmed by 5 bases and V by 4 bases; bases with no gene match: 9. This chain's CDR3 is CASSPRTGVMTEAFF. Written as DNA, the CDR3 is TGCGCCAGCAGCCCACGGACAGGGGTCATGACTGAAGCTTTCTTT.

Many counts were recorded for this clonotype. In nucleotides, the CDR3 is TGTGCCAGCAGTGAGGCACAGGTCCGTTGGGGCTACACCTTC. This codes for CASSEAQVRWGYTF. The J gene is TRBJ1-2, the V gene TRBV6-1; perhaps TRBD1 as D (5 bases). The V gene lost 3 bases and the J gene lost 8 bases, with 16 bases spanning the gap. Germline CDR1 and CDR2: MNHNS and SASEGT. This CDR3 comprises 14 residues.

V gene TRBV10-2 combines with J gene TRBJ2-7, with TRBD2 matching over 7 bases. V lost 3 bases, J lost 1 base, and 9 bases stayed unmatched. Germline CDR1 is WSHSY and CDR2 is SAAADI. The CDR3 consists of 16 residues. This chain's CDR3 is CASSEAGTISSYEQYF. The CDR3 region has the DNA TGCGCCAGCAGTGAAGCTGGGACTATATCTTCCTACGAGCAGTACTTC.

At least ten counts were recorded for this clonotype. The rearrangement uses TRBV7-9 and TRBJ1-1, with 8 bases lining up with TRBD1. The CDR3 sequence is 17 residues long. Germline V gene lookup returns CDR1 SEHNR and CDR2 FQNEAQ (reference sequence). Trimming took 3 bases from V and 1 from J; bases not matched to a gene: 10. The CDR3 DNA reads TGTGCCAGCAGCTTTACCCGGGACAGGAGCCCGAACACTGAAGCTTTCTTT. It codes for CASSFTRDRSPNTEAFF.